This is a list of T cell receptor beta chains from one sample in a study of vaccination and CD4 T cells after COVID-19. TCRdb analysed the PCR reads with MiXCR anew, one entry per CDR3 protein. The sample holds several thousand distinct CDR3 sequences; roughly 23% are singletons and the top ten take roughly 9.1%. No antigen is known for these receptors. Sequences were derived from CD4+ T cells from blood, cultured in vitro, sampled after SARS-CoV-2 vaccination. The receptors shown here come from a human donor who had recovered from COVID-19. The CDR3 runs from the conserved cysteine through the conserved F or W. The D gene is left open where the match is weak. For some rows the clone size is stated as once, few or many, or as a class when expanded; others skip it.

v_call,j_call,clone_size,d_call,cdr3_nt,cdr3_aa
TRBV7-8,TRBJ1-1,medium-sized,.,TGTGCCAGCAGCTTAGCCCGTGAGGCCACTGAAGCTTTCTTT,CASSLAREATEAFF
TRBV27,TRBJ2-7,many,.,TGTGCCAGCAGTTTGGAGGGGGCGGCTTACGAGCAGTACTTC,CASSLEGAAYEQYF
TRBV18,TRBJ2-7,.,TRBD2,TGTGCCAGCTCGCAGCGCGGGACTAGCGGGACCGAGCAGTACTTC,CASSQRGTSGTEQYF
TRBV11-3,TRBJ1-2,once,TRBD1,TGTGCCAGCAGCTTAGTTAGGGGACAGAACAATGGCTACACCTTC,CASSLVRGQNNGYTF
TRBV19,TRBJ2-2,once,.,TGTGCCAGTAGCGAATCGAACACCGGGGAGCTGTTTTTT,CASSESNTGELFF
TRBV4-1,TRBJ2-7,medium-sized,TRBD1,TGCGCCAGCAGCCAAGAGCAAGGGGTGGGACAGGGGTTTGAATACGAGCAGTACTTC,CASSQEQGVGQGFEYEQYF
TRBV29-1,TRBJ2-5,few,.,TGCAGCGTTCAACACTCACACGCCAAGTACCAAGAGACCCAGTACTTC,CSVQHSHAKYQETQYF
TRBV12-3/TRBV12-4,TRBJ1-2,.,.,TGTGCCAGCAGCTCTCGGAGGGGGTTTGGCTACACCTTC,CASSSRRGFGYTF
TRBV28,TRBJ1-2,.,.,TGTGCCACTATTTCCTGGGGCAGCAACTATGGCTACACCTTC,CATISWGSNYGYTF
TRBV18,TRBJ2-7,.,.,TGTGCCAGCTCACCCGATGCGGAGGGCGGGCAGTACTTC,CASSPDAEGGQYF
TRBV23-1,TRBJ1-6,.,.,TGCGCCAGCAGTCCTGCTACAGGGCAAAATTCACCCCTCCACTTT,CASSPATGQNSPLHF
TRBV28,TRBJ1-5,few,.,TGTGCCAGCAGAAGTCAAGGTGGGGATATCAGCAATCAGCCCCAGCATTTT,CASRSQGGDISNQPQHF
TRBV19,TRBJ2-7,.,TRBD1,TGTGCCAGTAGTATAGGGACAGGTCCCTTCTACGAGCAGTACTTC,CASSIGTGPFYEQYF
TRBV18,TRBJ2-3,.,TRBD2,TGTGCCAGCTCCACTGGGCCGGGACTAGCGGCCACAGATACGCAGTATTTT,CASSTGPGLAATDTQYF
TRBV20-1,TRBJ2-7,many,TRBD2,TGCAGTGCTCCTAGCGGGAGGGGCAGGCTAATGGGGTCCTACGAGCAGTACTTC,CSAPSGRGRLMGSYEQYF
TRBV5-8,TRBJ2-7,few,.,TGTGCCAGCAGCCCCCGGACCTACGAGCAGTACTTC,CASSPRTYEQYF
TRBV6-5,TRBJ2-5,large,TRBD2,TGTGCCAGCAGTTACTGGGGGGGAGTGGAGACCCAGTACTTC,CASSYWGGVETQYF
TRBV5-6,TRBJ1-2,.,.,TGTGCCAGCAGCTTGGACGCAGGGCTAGGCTACACCTTC,CASSLDAGLGYTF
TRBV20-1,TRBJ2-3,medium-sized,.,TGCAGTGCTAGAGATCTGGATACGCAGTATTTT,CSARDLDTQYF
TRBV6-1,TRBJ1-2,few,TRBD1,TGTGCCAGCAGCGCCGACAGGGGGACATATGGCTACACCTTC,CASSADRGTYGYTF
TRBV2,TRBJ2-1,few,.,TGTGCCAGCAGTGAACTGAGGGGAGGTGAGCAGTTCTTC,CASSELRGGEQFF
TRBV19,TRBJ1-1,.,.,TGTGCCAGTAGTCGCCGCTGGGGTCCCACTGAAGCTTTCTTT,CASSRRWGPTEAFF
TRBV29-1,TRBJ1-2,.,TRBD1,TGCAGCGTTGAAGGGAATGAACAGGGGAATCGCTATGGCTACACCTTC,CSVEGNEQGNRYGYTF
TRBV27,TRBJ2-7,medium-sized,TRBD1,TGTGCCACCCGGGACAGGGGGGACTACGAGCAGTACTTC,CATRDRGDYEQYF
TRBV28,TRBJ1-1,.,TRBD1,TGTGCCAGCAGTCTCCGACAGGGGAGAACTGAAGCTTTCTTT,CASSLRQGRTEAFF
TRBV27,TRBJ1-5,.,.,TGTGCCAGCAGTGCCCGGGGGGTTAGTTGGCAGCCCCAGCATTTT,CASSARGVSWQPQHF
TRBV7-2,TRBJ1-5,medium-sized,TRBD1,TGTGCCAGCAGCTTAGACCGACAGGGGATAAGGCATTTT,CASSLDRQGIRHF
TRBV7-6,TRBJ2-1,few,TRBD2,TGTGCCAGCAGCCCCCGGACTAGCCCCTACAATGAGCAGTTCTTC,CASSPRTSPYNEQFF
TRBV6-5,TRBJ1-5,few,TRBD1,TGTGCCAGCAGTTCCGCAACAGGGGCTGCAAATTTT,CASSSATGAANF
TRBV2,TRBJ1-5,few,TRBD1,TGTGCCAGCAATGGACAGGGCAATCAGCCCCAGCATTTT,CASNGQGNQPQHF
TRBV28,TRBJ1-5,.,.,TGTGCCAGCAGTCTCTCAGTCTCCAGCAATCAGCCCCAGCATTTT,CASSLSVSSNQPQHF
TRBV19,TRBJ2-2,few,TRBD2,TGTGCCAGTAGCCAAGCGGGGGGGGGCGTCGGGGAGCTGTTTTTT,CASSQAGGGVGELFF
TRBV4-2,TRBJ2-7,few,.,TGTGCCAGCAGCCAGCACAGGGCCTACGAGCAGTACTTC,CASSQHRAYEQYF
TRBV6-1,TRBJ2-7,.,.,TGTGCCAGCAGGGGTTGGAGTGAGGGGACTGGCCTTCTCGAGCAGTACTTC,CASRGWSEGTGLLEQYF
TRBV6-1,TRBJ2-2,.,.,TGTGCCAGCAGTAAGGGCCCGACACCCGGGGAGCTGTTTTTT,CASSKGPTPGELFF
TRBV7-2,TRBJ2-6,.,.,TGTGCCAGCAGCTTCATCAGGGGCGCGCCTGGGGCCAACGTCCTGACTTTC,CASSFIRGAPGANVLTF
TRBV10-3,TRBJ1-6,few,TRBD1,TGTGCCATCACCTTAGACAGGGATAATTCACCCCTCCACTTT,CAITLDRDNSPLHF
TRBV28,TRBJ2-5,medium-sized,TRBD1,TGTGCCAGTTATACGGGACAGCTTTCAGGGACCCAGTACTTC,CASYTGQLSGTQYF
TRBV2,TRBJ1-1,.,TRBD1,TGTGCCAGCAGTGAGGACAGGGGATGGGTGACTGAAGCTTTCTTT,CASSEDRGWVTEAFF
TRBV29-1,TRBJ2-7,medium-sized,TRBD2,TGCAGCGTCGGGGAACTAGCGGGCTACGAGCAGTACTTC,CSVGELAGYEQYF
TRBV20-1,TRBJ2-4,.,TRBD2,TGCAGTGCTCGGGGGCCGGGGGGGGCCAAAAACATTCAGTACTTC,CSARGPGGAKNIQYF
TRBV20-1,TRBJ2-1,many,TRBD2,TGCAGTGCTGAACCCCCCCGCGGGGGCTACAATGAGCAGTTCTTC,CSAEPPRGGYNEQFF
TRBV6-1,TRBJ2-7,many,.,TGTGCCAGCGGAGGAGGGACCTACGAGCAGTACTTC,CASGGGTYEQYF
TRBV12-3/TRBV12-4,TRBJ2-7,.,.,TGTGCCAGCAGTATCCGTGGGGGGGCAGGCTACGAGCAGTACTTC,CASSIRGGAGYEQYF
TRBV19,TRBJ2-6,.,.,TGTGCCAGTAGTATGATGGGGGGCTCTGGGGCCAACGTCCTGACTTTC,CASSMMGGSGANVLTF
TRBV6-2/TRBV6-3,TRBJ1-5,.,.,TGTGCCAGCAGTTACGGGAGGGGTCAGCCCCAGCATTTT,CASSYGRGQPQHF
TRBV24-1,TRBJ1-2,medium-sized,.,TGTGCCACCAGTGAAGGTAACTATGGCTACACCTTC,CATSEGNYGYTF
TRBV28,TRBJ2-7,few,TRBD1,TGTGCCAGCAGTTTTTCAGCAGGGGGCTTCTACGAGCAGTACTTC,CASSFSAGGFYEQYF
TRBV24-1,TRBJ2-1,medium-sized,.,TGTGCCACCAGTGATCCTAGGAGAGACAGACTCATCTTC,CATSDPRRDRLIF
TRBV20-1,TRBJ2-5,.,.,TGCAGTGCTAAAATAGCGGCGCAAGAGACCCAGTACTTC,CSAKIAAQETQYF